One TCR beta chain is described in this entry. This record comes from a study of shared clonotypes between healthy human individuals. In germline, CDR1 is KGHSH, CDR2 LQKENI. This CDR3 is 13 amino acids long. V lost 1 base and J lost 8, with 6 bases in between. The material for each subset, its genomic DNA, was split evenly across several immunoSEQ plates. Sequencing used immunoSEQ multiplex PCR; TCRdb keeps in-frame clones, though not all of them. This table has about 960,000 clones, over 75% appearing once. This chain connects TRBV18 to TRBJ1-6, with unresolved D. This TCR derives from a man aged 18 to 30 in good health. The sequenced sample was memory CD4+ T cells sorted from blood. Described subset: CD45RA-negative fraction. CDR3 amino acids: CASSPLLDSPLHF. Written as DNA, the CDR3 is TGTGCCAGCTCACCACTTCTGGATTCACCCCTCCACTTT. Combining the CDR3 with reference TRBV18 and TRBJ1-6 gives the whole variable domain NAGVMQNPRHLVRRRGQEARLRCSPMKGHSHVYWYRQLPEEGLKFMVYLQKENIIDESGMPKERFSAEFPKEGPSILRIQQVVRGDSAAYFCASSPLLDSPLHFGNGTRLTVT.